This TCR beta chain derives from a study of radiation and T cells in renal cell carcinoma. Study-wide points: Top tumor clonotypes rose in blood 2 weeks post-radiation, then contracted. Baseline intratumoral clonotype presence is unknown without pretreatment biopsies.

Time point reported: blood 2 weeks post-SBRT. Described treatment: 15 Gy SBRT to primary tumor, nephrectomy 4 weeks later. CDR3 size: 14 residues. Germline loops: CDR1 SQVTM, CDR2 ANQGSEA. The ends were cut back, 6 bases at V and 3 bases at J, with 18 bases in the middle. Libraries were prepared by immunoSEQ multiplex PCR; TCRdb keeps only in-frame clonotypes and omits some of them. The sample yields fewer than 150,000 clones, more than 70% seen once. Note on this clone: The antigen remains undetermined.

This chain connects TRBV29-1 to TRBJ2-7, with D perhaps matching TRBD1 (6 bases). Sequences were derived from blood, sampled from a patient whose treatment included radiotherapy and nephrectomy. This TCR was recovered from a woman aged 70-85 years with renal cell carcinoma. The CDR3 loop reads CSVSAGQILYEQYF. CDR3 in DNA: TGCAGCGTGTCTGCAGGACAGATCCTCTACGAGCAGTACTTC.